This is a list of T cell receptor beta chains from one sample in a study of blood T cell repertoires in COVID-19. The data were produced by immunoSEQ multiplex PCR, yet TCRdb's version contains in-frame clones alone and is incomplete. This table has under 150,000 clones, approximately 79% appearing once. The sample comprised peripheral blood. These receptors were obtained from a man aged 60 to 75 with acute or convalescent COVID-19. Both conserved end residues are part of each CDR3. The D gene is left open where the match is weak. Clone size is not always given. Where it is, it says once, few, many or a class for expanded clones.

CDR3 DNA: TGTGCCAGCAGCGTTATACAGGGGGCTGGGACTGAAGCTTTCTTT
CDR3 protein: CASSVIQGAGTEAFF
clone size: NA
D gene: TRBD1
J gene: TRBJ1-1
V gene: TRBV9

CDR3 DNA: TGTGCCAGTAGCGAGACACCGGGACAGGTAGAGGAGGCTTTCTTT
CDR3 protein: CASSETPGQVEEAFF
clone size: NA
D gene: TRBD1
J gene: TRBJ1-1
V gene: TRBV19

CDR3 DNA: TGTGCCAGCAGATCCGGGACGGGGGCCTACGAGCAGTACTTC
CDR3 protein: CASRSGTGAYEQYF
clone size: NA
D gene: NA
J gene: TRBJ2-7
V gene: TRBV5-4

CDR3 DNA: TGCGCCAGCAGCTTGGGAGGCGGGTTTCACACAGATACGCAGTATTTT
CDR3 protein: CASSLGGGFHTDTQYF
clone size: once
D gene: NA
J gene: TRBJ2-3
V gene: TRBV5-1

CDR3 DNA: TGTGCCAGCAGTTTATATTCCCAGGGGTTGTTCTTC
CDR3 protein: CASSLYSQGLFF
clone size: few
D gene: NA
J gene: TRBJ2-1
V gene: TRBV28

CDR3 DNA: TGTGCCAGTAGTATGAGCGGCGGGGGAGAGACCCAGTACTTC
CDR3 protein: CASSMSGGGETQYF
clone size: NA
D gene: TRBD2
J gene: TRBJ2-5
V gene: TRBV19

CDR3 DNA: TGTGCCATCAGTGAGTCGAGGGGGCTGGATGAGCAGTTCTTC
CDR3 protein: CAISESRGLDEQFF
clone size: NA
D gene: TRBD1
J gene: TRBJ2-1
V gene: TRBV10-3

CDR3 DNA: TGTGCCAGCTCACCACTAGCGGCCGATGAGCAGTTCTTC
CDR3 protein: CASSPLAADEQFF
clone size: NA
D gene: NA
J gene: TRBJ2-1
V gene: TRBV18

CDR3 DNA: TGTGCCAGCAGCCCACTAGCGGGAGCGTACAATGAGCAGTTCTTC
CDR3 protein: CASSPLAGAYNEQFF
clone size: NA
D gene: TRBD2
J gene: TRBJ2-1
V gene: TRBV3-1/TRBV3-2

CDR3 DNA: TGCGCCAGCAGCTTGGGGGGCCAGTCCTACGAGCAGTACTTC
CDR3 protein: CASSLGGQSYEQYF
clone size: NA
D gene: NA
J gene: TRBJ2-7
V gene: TRBV5-1

CDR3 DNA: TGTGCCATCAGAAGCGGGAGGCGCCCCGTTCAAGAGACCCAGTACTTC
CDR3 protein: CAIRSGRRPVQETQYF
clone size: NA
D gene: TRBD2
J gene: TRBJ2-5
V gene: TRBV10-3

CDR3 DNA: TGTGCCAGCAGTGAGATGCTAGCGGGAGCGTACAATGAGCAGTTCTTC
CDR3 protein: CASSEMLAGAYNEQFF
clone size: NA
D gene: TRBD2
J gene: TRBJ2-1
V gene: TRBV2

CDR3 DNA: TGTGCCAGCAGTTTAAGGGCTAGCGGGAGGGCCTCGAGCTCCTACGAGCAGTACTTC
CDR3 protein: CASSLRASGRASSSYEQYF
clone size: NA
D gene: TRBD2
J gene: TRBJ2-7
V gene: TRBV28

CDR3 DNA: TGCAGCGTTGCAACAGGGAGCTCCTACGAGCAGTACTTC
CDR3 protein: CSVATGSSYEQYF
clone size: NA
D gene: NA
J gene: TRBJ2-7
V gene: TRBV29-1

CDR3 DNA: TGTGCCAGCAACCCGACAGGGGGAGAGACCCAGTACTTC
CDR3 protein: CASNPTGGETQYF
clone size: NA
D gene: TRBD1
J gene: TRBJ2-5
V gene: TRBV7-2

CDR3 DNA: TGTGCCAGCAGCCCCACCGGTGGGGGCAACACTGAAGCTTTCTTT
CDR3 protein: CASSPTGGGNTEAFF
clone size: once
D gene: NA
J gene: TRBJ1-1
V gene: TRBV28

CDR3 DNA: TGCGCCAGCAGCTTGGCCGGGCAGGGTGTGGGAGGCTACACCTTC
CDR3 protein: CASSLAGQGVGGYTF
clone size: NA
D gene: NA
J gene: TRBJ1-2
V gene: TRBV5-1

CDR3 DNA: TGTGCCAGCAGCTTAGGCGGGAGGGCCTACAATGAGCAGTTCTTC
CDR3 protein: CASSLGGRAYNEQFF
clone size: NA
D gene: TRBD2
J gene: TRBJ2-1
V gene: TRBV7-8

CDR3 DNA: TGTGCCAGCAGCCGGGGGGAGGGAAACTACAATGAGCAGTTCTTC
CDR3 protein: CASSRGEGNYNEQFF
clone size: NA
D gene: TRBD2
J gene: TRBJ2-1
V gene: TRBV6-6

CDR3 DNA: TGTGCCACATCGGGGCGGGGACAGGGAGCTCGGGGCAATCAGCCCCAGCATTTT
CDR3 protein: CATSGRGQGARGNQPQHF
clone size: NA
D gene: TRBD1
J gene: TRBJ1-5
V gene: TRBV19

CDR3 DNA: TGCAGCGCCCGCGGGGCGGCGAACACCGGGGAGCTGTTTTTT
CDR3 protein: CSARGAANTGELFF
clone size: NA
D gene: NA
J gene: TRBJ2-2
V gene: TRBV29-1

CDR3 DNA: TGCGCCAGCAGCTTGGACCCAGGGTCGAACACTGAAGCTTTCTTT
CDR3 protein: CASSLDPGSNTEAFF
clone size: NA
D gene: NA
J gene: TRBJ1-1
V gene: TRBV5-1

CDR3 DNA: TGTGCCAGCTCACCGGGGACAGGGCCGTACGAGCAGTACTTC
CDR3 protein: CASSPGTGPYEQYF
clone size: NA
D gene: TRBD1
J gene: TRBJ2-7
V gene: TRBV18

CDR3 DNA: TGCAGCGCATACAGGGGCACAGATACGCAGTATTTT
CDR3 protein: CSAYRGTDTQYF
clone size: NA
D gene: NA
J gene: TRBJ2-3
V gene: TRBV29-1

CDR3 DNA: TGTGCCATCAGGGGAGGACAGGCCAGCACAGATACGCAGTATTTT
CDR3 protein: CAIRGGQASTDTQYF
clone size: NA
D gene: NA
J gene: TRBJ2-3
V gene: TRBV10-3

CDR3 DNA: TGTGCCAGCAGCTTAGATCCCCGACACAGGGGCCTCGGGACCGGGGAGCTGTTTTTT
CDR3 protein: CASSLDPRHRGLGTGELFF
clone size: NA
D gene: TRBD1
J gene: TRBJ2-2
V gene: TRBV11-2

CDR3 DNA: TGTGCCATCAGTGACTCGAACAGGGCGGCCCAGCATTTT
CDR3 protein: CAISDSNRAAQHF
clone size: NA
D gene: NA
J gene: TRBJ1-5
V gene: TRBV10-3

CDR3 DNA: TGTGCCAGCAGTTCTGTAGCGGAGCCGGGGGTCGATGAGCAGTTCTTC
CDR3 protein: CASSSVAEPGVDEQFF
clone size: NA
D gene: NA
J gene: TRBJ2-1
V gene: TRBV6-5

CDR3 DNA: TGTGCCAGCAGTCCCGCCGGGGAACTCACTGGAAACACCATATATTTT
CDR3 protein: CASSPAGELTGNTIYF
clone size: NA
D gene: NA
J gene: TRBJ1-3
V gene: TRBV28

CDR3 DNA: TGTGCCAGCAGCGGTGGGACTAGCGCCTACAATGAGCAGTTCTTC
CDR3 protein: CASSGGTSAYNEQFF
clone size: NA
D gene: TRBD2
J gene: TRBJ2-1
V gene: TRBV9

CDR3 DNA: TGTGCCAGCAGCCTTGGACAGTTTGGTCAGCCCCAGCATTTT
CDR3 protein: CASSLGQFGQPQHF
clone size: NA
D gene: NA
J gene: TRBJ1-5
V gene: TRBV28

CDR3 DNA: TGTGCCAGCATCACGACCCCGGGGGAATACTATGGCTACACCTTC
CDR3 protein: CASITTPGEYYGYTF
clone size: NA
D gene: NA
J gene: TRBJ1-2
V gene: TRBV28

CDR3 DNA: TGTGCCAGTAGTCAGGACACTGAAGCTTTCTTT
CDR3 protein: CASSQDTEAFF
clone size: NA
D gene: NA
J gene: TRBJ1-1
V gene: TRBV19

CDR3 DNA: TGTGCCAGCAGCTTAGAAAGGGGCGCCAACGGCTACACCTTC
CDR3 protein: CASSLERGANGYTF
clone size: NA
D gene: NA
J gene: TRBJ1-2
V gene: TRBV7-2

CDR3 DNA: TGTGCCAGCAGCGTAGATTCAGCGGGAAGGGGAAATGAGCAGTTCTTC
CDR3 protein: CASSVDSAGRGNEQFF
clone size: NA
D gene: TRBD2
J gene: TRBJ2-1
V gene: TRBV9

CDR3 DNA: TGTGCCAGCAGCCCCGCCGGTGCGGGGGCCCTAAACTATGGCTACACCTTC
CDR3 protein: CASSPAGAGALNYGYTF
clone size: NA
D gene: NA
J gene: TRBJ1-2
V gene: TRBV7-9

CDR3 DNA: TGTGCCAGCAGCCCACGTGGGGGGGCGAACACCGGGGAGCTGTTTTTT
CDR3 protein: CASSPRGGANTGELFF
clone size: NA
D gene: TRBD2
J gene: TRBJ2-2
V gene: TRBV4-2

CDR3 DNA: TGTGCCAGCAGCCTGAACCCGGGGGGAGACACCATATATTTT
CDR3 protein: CASSLNPGGDTIYF
clone size: NA
D gene: NA
J gene: TRBJ1-3
V gene: TRBV9

CDR3 DNA: TGTGCCAGCAGCCTCGCGAACACCGGGGAGCTGTTTTTT
CDR3 protein: CASSLANTGELFF
clone size: NA
D gene: NA
J gene: TRBJ2-2
V gene: TRBV6-5

CDR3 DNA: TGTGCCAGCTCACCACAGGGGAACTATGGCTACACCTTC
CDR3 protein: CASSPQGNYGYTF
clone size: NA
D gene: NA
J gene: TRBJ1-2
V gene: TRBV18

CDR3 DNA: TGCGCCAGCAGCCTGGACCGGGGTAGTGGAAAACTGTTTTTT
CDR3 protein: CASSLDRGSGKLFF
clone size: NA
D gene: NA
J gene: TRBJ1-4
V gene: TRBV5-1